This T cell receptor beta chain was retrieved from a study of T cells in Graves' hyperthyroidism and ophthalmopathy. Study-level background: Staff took peripheral blood when the initial diagnosis was made, before any treatment began.

The ends were cut back, 6 bases at V and 2 bases at J, with 3 bases in the middle. Germline loops: CDR1 SNHLY, CDR2 FYNNEI. The CDR3 length is 11 residues. This clonotype was seen repeatedly, ten times or more. Its antigen is not identified. TCR beta CDR3 sequences were amplified from RNA transcripts. TCR CDR3 regions were first amplified by RT-PCR with HTBI primers. MiXCR, applied by TCRdb to the multiplex PCR reads, yields one record per CDR3 protein. The table includes a few hundred thousand distinct CDR3 sequences, 14% to 15% detected once. Study findings and constraints: Ophthalmopathy stood apart from stable hyperthyroidism in a 13 V-J model. Ophthalmopathy, which appeared later, was predicted by the model a median approximately 6 months before onset. Expanded thyroid clonotypes (above 0.001) were mostly also found in blood.

Source material: blood. The chain recombines TRBV2 with TRBJ2-3; D is ambiguous. The source is a young woman with Graves' hyperthyroidism. This CDR3 is CASRTTDTQYF. For the CDR3, the DNA is TGTGCCAGCAGAACCACAGATACGCAGTATTTT.